This TCR beta chain was captured in a study of CD8 T cells in ankylosing spondylitis. General observations from the study: Disease-associated clonotypes exhibited CD8+ identity and were relatively infrequent in peripheral blood. Matched synovial fluid from ankylosing spondylitis patients was reported to be enriched for disease-linked clones.

Each TCR beta library was made by quantitative 5'-RACE that incorporated molecular barcodes. MiXCR, applied by TCRdb to the 5' RACE reads, yields one record per CDR3 protein. The sample holds tens of thousands of distinct CDR3 sequences, under 30% seen once. Germline V gives CDR1 KGHSH, CDR2 LQKENI. The V gene end was trimmed by 6 bases and the J gene end by 4 bases; junction bases not matched to a gene: 12. This CDR3 has 16 amino acids. This clonotype occurred a few times. The target antigen is unknown. The chain is built from TRBV18 and TRBJ1-1; 9 bases fit TRBD1. The TCR sequence derives from a male donor with ankylosing spondylitis or in good health (not recorded which). Material for sequencing was blood, either unsorted or a sorted T cell fraction (not recorded which). Here the CDR3 reads CASSPTGGYGSTEAFF. DNA for the CDR3: TGTGCCAGCTCGCCAACAGGGGGCTACGGGTCCACTGAAGCTTTCTTT. The entire variable domain, with the rest obtained from reference TRBV18 and TRBJ1-1, is as follows: NAGVMQNPRHLVRRRGQEARLRCSPMKGHSHVYWYRQLPEEGLKFMVYLQKENIIDESGMPKERFSAEFPKEGPSILRIQQVVRGDSAAYFCASSPTGGYGSTEAFFGQGTRLTVV.